This T cell receptor beta chain was sequenced for a study of cytomegalovirus exposure and HLA in healthy donors. The V segment lost 4 bases and the J segment 5 bases; nucleotides outside the gene matches: 20. CDR3 length: 18 amino acids. PCR employed 60 Vbeta and 13 Jbeta primers. Repertoires were generated with immunoSEQ multiplex PCR, while TCRdb's copy carries only in-frame clones and drops some. Of roughly 200,000 clones in the sample, roughly 85% were seen once. Every donor was a healthy person donating bone marrow. The sequence was obtained from a woman aged 25-40 years in good health and CMV-seropositive. The source material was PBMCs. The chain joins TRBV5-3 to TRBJ2-7; TRBD2 matches 8 bases. TRBV5-3 is noted as an ORF with a role that remains uncertain. The CDR3 coding sequence is TGTGCCAGAAGCCAGATCCGTTCATTCGGGGGGGTTAGGCACGAGCAGTACTTC. Amino acid sequence: CARSQIRSFGGVRHEQYF.